These 16 T cell receptor beta chains originate from one sample sequenced in a study of blood T cell repertoires in COVID-19. Sequenced by immunoSEQ multiplex PCR; TCRdb stores in-frame clones only, minus some. The sample lists more than 300,000 clones, just under 90% occurring once. The specimen sequenced was peripheral blood. These receptors all stem from a young woman with COVID-19, enrolled during active disease.

The chain employs TRBV28 and TRBJ1-2, with D perhaps matching TRBD1 (5 bases). The V end was cut by 3 bases, the J end by 7 bases, with 12 bases between. The CDR3 is 13 amino acids. Germline V CDR1 and CDR2: MDHEN, SYDVKM. This CDR3 reads CASSFLGGFGYTF. The CDR3 nucleotides read TGTGCCAGCAGTTTTCTCGGGGGGTTTGGCTACACCTTC.

The chain links TRBV6-6 to TRBJ2-2; 7 bases are a match to TRBD1. The J segment lost 1 base and the V segment lost 4 bases, leaving 0 bases of the junction unmatched. Germline-derived CDR1 and CDR2 are MNHNY and SVGAGI (reference sequence). The CDR3 length is 14 residues. The CDR3 sequence is CASSWTGNTGELFF. CDR3 DNA sequence: TGTGCCAGCAGTTGGACAGGGAACACCGGGGAGCTGTTTTTT.

The chain employs TRBV20-1 and TRBJ2-7; tentative D call: TRBD2 (6 bases). The germline gives CDR1 DFQATT, CDR2 SNEGSKA (reference sequence). Trimming pared 3 bases from V and 1 base from J, leaving 13 bases between. The CDR3 consists of 14 residues. The CDR3 sequence: CSASDGGSSYEQYF. CDR3 sequence (DNA): TGCAGTGCTAGTGACGGGGGTTCATCCTACGAGCAGTACTTC.

The V call is TRBV13, the J call TRBJ2-4, with a weak D call TRBD2 (6 bases). Germline V lookup: CDR1 PRHDT, CDR2 FYEKMQ (reference sequence). With 5 bases removed from V and 0 bases from J, the gap between germline ends came to 8 bases. The CDR3 sequence is 14 residues long. CDR3 residues: CASSRGIAKNIQYF. CDR3 DNA: TGTGCCAGCAGCCGGGGGATAGCCAAAAACATTCAGTACTTC.

V usage is TRBV29-1 and J usage is TRBJ1-2, with TRBD1 matching over 7 bases. The V segment lost 3 bases and the J segment 5 bases; nucleotides outside the gene matches: 12. Per germline, CDR1 SQVTM and CDR2 ANQGSEA. The CDR3 consists of 15 residues. The CDR3 sequence: CSVDGTATDLYGYTF. The CDR3 region has the DNA TGCAGCGTTGATGGGACAGCCACGGACCTTTATGGCTACACCTTC.

The V and J genes are TRBV7-2 and TRBJ1-3; 7 bases are a match to TRBD1. CDR1 is SGHTA and CDR2 is FQGNSA in the germline V gene. The J segment lost 3 bases and the V segment lost 5 bases, leaving 10 bases of the junction unmatched. The CDR3 consists of 16 residues. CDR3 DNA sequence: TGTGCCAGCAGCGGATCCACAGGGGCAGGTGGAAACACCATATATTTT. Its translation: CASSGSTGAGGNTIYF.

This chain uses TRBV5-4 with TRBJ2-3; D perhaps matches TRBD2 (7 bases). The V end lost 4 bases, the J end lost 7 bases, and 19 bases lay between the germline ends. Germline loops: CDR1 SGHNT, CDR2 YYREEE (reference sequence). The CDR3 has 15 residues. DNA for the CDR3: TGTGCCAGCAGCCGTTTAGGGGGGGGCCCGCATACGCAGTATTTT. The encoded protein is CASSRLGGGPHTQYF.

The V and J genes are TRBV19 and TRBJ2-1, with 10 bases matching TRBD2. The CDR3 contains 14 residues. Germline CDR1 reads LNHDA; CDR2 reads SQIVND (reference sequence). V shed 7 bases and J 7 bases; nucleotides not matched to a gene: 7. The CDR3 DNA is TGTGCCAGTAAGATCCAGCGGGGGGGAAATGAGCAGTTCTTC. Its translation: CASKIQRGGNEQFF.

The chain joins TRBV27 to TRBJ2-5, with D perhaps matching TRBD1 (6 bases). V lost 5 bases to trimming and J lost 8 bases, with 15 bases between them. The CDR3 has 13 residues. The germline CDR1 and CDR2 sequences are MNHEY and SMNVEV (reference sequence). The CDR3 region is CASSPQAGTTQYF. CDR3 bases: TGTGCCAGCAGTCCCCAAGCAGGGACAACCCAGTACTTC.

The rearrangement joins TRBV4-3 to TRBJ2-1; 8 bases agree with TRBD1. The J segment lost 4 bases and the V segment lost 0 bases, leaving 2 bases of the junction unmatched. Germline CDR1 reads LGHNA; CDR2 reads YSLEER. The CDR3 sequence is 15 residues long. CDR3 in amino acids: CASSQDRGPYNEQFF. CDR3 nucleotides: TGCGCCAGCAGCCAAGACAGGGGGCCTTACAATGAGCAGTTCTTC.

The genes are TRBV2 and TRBJ1-5, with TRBD1 matching over 7 bases. Per germline, CDR1 SNHLY and CDR2 FYNNEI. V lost 7 bases, J lost 1 base, and 1 base stayed unmatched. This CDR3 is built from 13 residues. CDR3 region: CASTGGSNQPQHF. In nucleotides, the CDR3 is TGTGCCAGCACAGGGGGAAGCAATCAGCCCCAGCATTTT.

This chain uses TRBV7-6 with TRBJ1-6; 10 bases line up with TRBD1. The CDR3 covers 15 residues. J lost 7 bases, V lost 4 bases, and 4 bases had no gene match. Germline V gene sequence: CDR1 SGHVS, CDR2 FNYEAQ. The DNA of the CDR3 is TGTGCCAGCAGCTGGGGGACAGGGGAAAATTCACCCCTCCACTTT. It is translated as CASSWGTGENSPLHF.

The chain combines TRBV3-1 (or the pseudogene TRBV3-2) with TRBJ2-7, with 8 positions matching TRBD2. With V trimmed by 4 bases and J by 2 bases, 7 bases remained unmatched. From germline, CDR1 is LGHDT and CDR2 YNNKEL (reference sequence). This CDR3 has 15 amino acids. The CDR3, as DNA: TGTGCCAGCAGCCCCAGCGGGAGTCGGACCTACGAGCAGTACTTC. Protein product: CASSPSGSRTYEQYF.

The chain links TRBV9 to TRBJ1-3; maybe TRBD1 (5 bases). V was pared by 2 bases and J by 2 bases, with 11 bases between. Germline CDR1 and CDR2: SGDLS and YYNGEE. The CDR3 runs 15 residues. In DNA, the CDR3 is TGTGCCAGCAGCGTTGGGGAGGGGACTGGAAACACCATATATTTT. Translating gives CASSVGEGTGNTIYF. The complete variable domain, with remaining parts taken from reference TRBV9 and TRBJ1-3, reads DSGVTQTPKHLITATGQRVTLRCSPRSGDLSVYWYQQSLDQGLQFLIQYYNGEERAKGNILERFSAQQFPDLHSELNLSSLELGDSALYFCASSVGEGTGNTIYFGEGSWLTVV.

The chain is built from TRBV18 and TRBJ1-2, with 9 bases matching TRBD1. After removal of 3 bases from V and 5 bases from J, the junction contained 7 bases not matched to a gene. From germline, CDR1 is KGHSH and CDR2 LQKENI. The CDR3 consists of 15 residues. CDR3 sequence (DNA): TGTGCCAGCTCACCTTGGGACAGGGAAATTTATGGCTACACCTTC. Translating gives CASSPWDREIYGYTF.

V and J are TRBV7-9 and TRBJ1-6, with TRBD1 identical over 7 bases. The germline gives CDR1 SEHNR, CDR2 FQNEAQ (reference sequence). CDR3 length: 16 residues. The V gene end was trimmed by 5 bases and the J gene end by 10 bases; junction bases not matched to a gene: 14. The CDR3 DNA follows: TGTGCCAGCAGCCCAGGGGGACCACGATTGGCATCACCCCTCCACTTT. As protein: CASSPGGPRLASPLHF.